These 7 T cell receptor beta chains share one sample of origin, sequenced in a study of PD-1 blockade in classical Hodgkin lymphoma. Stated time point: newly diagnosed, previously untreated cHL patient sample. This table comes from immunoSEQ multiplex PCR, and its TCRdb copy is limited to in-frame clones, with some not included. The sample includes some 70,000 clones, 93% of them seen just once. Source material: peripheral blood mononuclear cells (PBMCs). The origin of the receptors is a human donor with classical Hodgkin lymphoma.

The chain has TRBV19 and TRBJ1-2, with a possible D match to TRBD1 (5 bases). The CDR3 runs to 14 residues. V lost 10 bases and J 2 bases, leaving 17 bases between the germline ends. Per the germline V gene, CDR1 is LNHDA and CDR2 is SQIVND (reference sequence). The CDR3 DNA is TGTGCCACCTTACCTGGTGGGGACAACTATGGCTACACCTTC. Its translation: CATLPGGDNYGYTF.

V usage is TRBV5-8 and J usage is TRBJ2-3; D is ambiguous. The CDR3 runs to 12 residues. Trimming removed 7 bases from V and 0 bases from J, with 6 bases in between. CDR1 and CDR2 from the germline V gene are SGHTS and YDEGEE. CDR3 amino acids: CASGWSTDTQYF. The CDR3 coding sequence is TGTGCCAGCGGGTGGAGCACAGATACGCAGTATTTT. The variable domain in full, with the rest retrieved from reference TRBV5-8 and TRBJ2-3, is EAGVTQSPTHLIKTRGQQATLRCSPISGHTSVYWYQQALGLGLQFLLWYDEGEERNRGNFPPRFSGRQFPNYSSELNVNALELEDSALYLCASGWSTDTQYFGPGTRLTVL.

This rearrangement joins TRBV7-2 to TRBJ1-5; 9 bases map to TRBD1. The germline CDR1 and CDR2 sequences are SGHTA and FQGNSA. The CDR3 runs 13 residues. With 5 bases clipped from V and 7 bases from J, the junction kept 3 bases outside the gene matches. This CDR3 reads CASSTDRGQPQHF. The CDR3 coding sequence is TGTGCCAGCAGCACAGACAGGGGGCAGCCCCAGCATTTT.

The chain recombines TRBV9 with TRBJ1-2; D is unresolved. With 2 bases removed from V and 4 bases from J, the gap between germline ends came to 9 bases. The CDR3 is 13 residues long. Germline values: CDR1 SGDLS, CDR2 YYNGEE. CDR3 loop: CASSVDGTYGYTF. The CDR3 coding sequence is TGTGCCAGCAGCGTCGACGGAACCTATGGCTACACCTTC.

The V call is TRBV7-2, the J call TRBJ2-1, with D possibly being TRBD2 (5 bases). V was clipped by 5 bases and J by 10 bases, with 15 bases between them. The germline V gene has CDR1 SGHTA and CDR2 FQGNSA. This CDR3 spans 13 amino acids. The CDR3 sequence: CASSPILAGEQFF. DNA of the CDR3: TGTGCCAGCAGCCCCATCCTAGCAGGCGAGCAGTTCTTC.

The V and J genes are TRBV5-6 and TRBJ2-7; D might be TRBD2 (6 bases). The V end lost 1 base, the J end lost 0 bases, and 14 bases lay between the germline ends. This CDR3 has 16 amino acids. In germline, CDR1 is SGHDT, CDR2 YYEEEE. The CDR3 is CASSLLAGRSSYEQYF. The CDR3, as DNA: TGTGCCAGCAGCTTGCTTGCGGGACGGAGCTCCTACGAGCAGTACTTC. Full variable domain (missing parts from reference TRBV5-6 and TRBJ2-7): DAGVTQSPTHLIKTRGQQVTLRCSPKSGHDTVSWYQQALGQGPQFIFQYYEEEERQRGNFPDRFSGHQFPNYSSELNVNALLLGDSALYLCASSLLAGRSSYEQYFGPGTRLTVT.

V and J are TRBV9 and TRBJ1-3; no firm D call. The CDR3 is 16 amino acids. The V gene lost 0 bases and the J gene lost 0 bases, with 10 bases spanning the gap. Germline loops: CDR1 SGDLS, CDR2 YYNGEE. CDR3 protein: CASSVDRAPSGNTIYF. Here the CDR3 DNA reads TGTGCCAGCAGCGTAGACAGAGCTCCCTCTGGAAACACCATATATTTT.